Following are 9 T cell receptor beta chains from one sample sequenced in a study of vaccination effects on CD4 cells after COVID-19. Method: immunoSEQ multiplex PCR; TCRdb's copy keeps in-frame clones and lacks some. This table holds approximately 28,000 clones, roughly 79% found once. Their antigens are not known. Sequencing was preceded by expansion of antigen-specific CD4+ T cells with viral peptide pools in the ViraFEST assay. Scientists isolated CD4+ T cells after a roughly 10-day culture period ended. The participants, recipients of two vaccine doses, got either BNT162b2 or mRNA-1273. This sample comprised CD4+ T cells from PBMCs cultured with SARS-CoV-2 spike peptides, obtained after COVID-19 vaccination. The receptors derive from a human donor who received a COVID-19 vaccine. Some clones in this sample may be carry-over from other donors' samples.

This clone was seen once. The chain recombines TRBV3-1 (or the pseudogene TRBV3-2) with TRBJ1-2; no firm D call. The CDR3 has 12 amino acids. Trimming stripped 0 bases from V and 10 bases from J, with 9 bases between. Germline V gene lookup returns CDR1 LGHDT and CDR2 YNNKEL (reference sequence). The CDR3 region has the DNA TGTGCCAGCAGCCAAGATAGTGGCCACTACACCTTC. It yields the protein CASSQDSGHYTF.

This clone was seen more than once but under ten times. The CDR3 loop reads CASSQGTGVDTQYF. DNA of the CDR3: TGCGCCAGCAGCCAAGGGACAGGGGTAGATACGCAGTATTTT. The chain recombines TRBV4-3 with TRBJ2-3; the match to TRBD1 covers 9 bases. The CDR3 is made up of 14 amino acids. Germline trimming cut 1 base from V and 5 bases from J; bases unmatched to any gene: 1. Germline CDR1 is LGHNA and CDR2 is YSLEER.

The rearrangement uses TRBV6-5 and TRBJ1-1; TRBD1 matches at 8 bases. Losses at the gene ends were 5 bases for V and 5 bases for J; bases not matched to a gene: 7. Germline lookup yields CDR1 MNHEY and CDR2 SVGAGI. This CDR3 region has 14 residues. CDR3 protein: CASSTGGGGTEAFF. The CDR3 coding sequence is TGTGCCAGCAGTACAGGGGGAGGTGGGACTGAAGCTTTCTTT.

In DNA form, the CDR3 reads TGTGCCAGCAGCTTGGGACTAGCGGGGGTAAGCTCCTACAATGAGCAGTTCTTC. As protein: CASSLGLAGVSSYNEQFF. V and J are TRBV5-4 and TRBJ2-1, with 12 bases matching TRBD2. Germline values: CDR1 SGHNT, CDR2 YYREEE (reference sequence). Losses at the gene ends were 0 bases for V and 0 bases for J; bases not matched to a gene: 4. The CDR3 consists of 18 residues. Using reference TRBV5-4 and TRBJ2-1 for the parts outside the CDR3, the full variable domain is ETGVTQSPTHLIKTRGQQVTLRCSSQSGHNTVSWYQQALGQGPQFIFQYYREEENGRGNFPPRFSGLQFPNYSSELNVNALELDDSALYLCASSLGLAGVSSYNEQFFGPGTRLTVL.

CDR3 region: CASSLGNEQYV. The CDR3 DNA follows: TGTGCCAGCAGCCTAGGGAACGAGCAGTACGTC. The chain carries TRBV21-1 and TRBJ2-7. TRBV21-1 is tagged as a pseudogene. This CDR3 is 11 amino acids long.

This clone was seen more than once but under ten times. CDR3 residues: CASRSSWNSPLHF. The CDR3 nucleotides read TGTGCCAGCAGGTCTTCGTGGAATTCACCCCTCCACTTT. This sequence joins TRBV12-3 or TRBV12-4 and TRBJ1-6; no clear D. V was cut by 6 bases and J by 7 bases, with 10 bases left in between. The CDR3 runs to 13 residues.

The CDR3 coding sequence is TGTGCCAGTAGTATGAGAGGGGTTTACCAAGAGACCCAGTACTTC. This codes for CASSMRGVYQETQYF. The V gene is TRBV19, the J gene TRBJ2-5; D could derive from TRBD1 or TRBD2 (5 bases each). CDR1 and CDR2 (germline): LNHDA, SQIVND (reference sequence). The CDR3 contains 15 residues. The V end was cut by 3 bases, the J end by 0 bases, with 11 bases between.

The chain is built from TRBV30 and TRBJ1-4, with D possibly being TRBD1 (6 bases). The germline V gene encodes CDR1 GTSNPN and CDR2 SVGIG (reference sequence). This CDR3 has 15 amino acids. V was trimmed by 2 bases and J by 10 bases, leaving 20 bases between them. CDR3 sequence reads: CAWSPPPRGTGKLFF. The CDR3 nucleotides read TGTGCCTGGAGTCCCCCCCCCAGGGGTACGGGAAAACTGTTTTTT.

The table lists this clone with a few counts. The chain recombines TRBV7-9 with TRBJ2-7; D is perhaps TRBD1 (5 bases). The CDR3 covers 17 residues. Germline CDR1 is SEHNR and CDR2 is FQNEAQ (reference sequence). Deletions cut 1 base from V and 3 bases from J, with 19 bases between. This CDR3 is CASSLEWPGRIYYEQYV. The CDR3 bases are TGTGCCAGCAGCTTAGAGTGGCCAGGGCGCATTTACTACGAGCAGTACGTC.